These 30 T cell receptor beta chains were sequenced from one sample in a study of T-cell memory formation after mild COVID-19. TCRdb processed the 5' RACE reads anew with MiXCR; each CDR3 protein has one entry. The table shows roughly 340,000 distinct CDR3 sequences, with 20% to 25% occurring only once. Sequences were obtained from PBMCs or a T cell subset sorted from them (not recorded which). The receptors derive from a man aged 18 to 30 who had mild COVID-19 (a few samples of this study predate the infection). Cell type and time point are not known.

CDR3 bases: TGTGCCACCAGTGCTGGGGGGCTAGCGGGGGCCCTTGAGGAGACCCAGTACTTC. Its protein is CATSAGGLAGALEETQYF. V usage is TRBV24-1 and J usage is TRBJ2-5, with TRBD2 identical over 10 bases. CDR1 and CDR2 from the germline V gene are KGHDR and SFDVKD. Trimming cost V 5 bases and J 5 bases; bases outside gene matches: 16. There are 18 residues in the CDR3.

The table lists this clonotype with a few counts. The rearrangement joins TRBV10-3 to TRBJ2-3; 12 nucleotides match TRBD2. CDR1 and CDR2 from the germline V gene are ENHRY and SYGVKD. The CDR3 loop spans 16 amino acids. With 4 bases clipped from V and 4 bases from J, the junction kept 6 bases outside the gene matches. Written as DNA, the CDR3 is TGTGCCATCAGTGGTCGGACTAGCGGGGACCCAGATACGCAGTATTTT. Translated, it gives CAISGRTSGDPDTQYF.

V is TRBV4-1 and J is TRBJ1-5; D call uncertain. V shed 4 bases and J shed 0 bases, with 16 bases lying between them. The CDR3 contains 17 residues. Germline values: CDR1 MGHRA, CDR2 YSYEKL. This CDR3 reads CASSPRARQSSNQPQHF. The CDR3 bases are TGCGCCAGCAGCCCTCGGGCAAGGCAATCTAGCAATCAGCCCCAGCATTTT.

The rearrangement uses TRBV12-3 or TRBV12-4 and TRBJ2-2; D assignment may be TRBD1 or TRBD2 (5 bases each). This CDR3 is built from 14 residues. V was trimmed by 7 bases and J by 6 bases, leaving 15 bases between them. The CDR3 DNA reads TGTGCCAGCACCGGCAGGGTGGACTCCGGGGAGCTGTTTTTT. This sequence encodes CASTGRVDSGELFF.

In this sample, this clonotype turned up a few times. This chain connects TRBV20-1 to TRBJ1-2; 10 nucleotides line up with TRBD1. V trimming: 0 bases; J trimming: 1 base; junction bases outside the gene matches: 2. The CDR3 is made up of 15 amino acids. Germline CDR1 reads DFQATT; CDR2 reads SNEGSKA (reference sequence). CDR3 coding DNA: TGCAGTGCTAGAGATAGGACAGGGGGTAACTATGGCTACACCTTC. Its translation is CSARDRTGGNYGYTF.

The genes are TRBV11-2 and TRBJ1-2, with D possibly matching TRBD1 (5 bases). This CDR3 has 15 amino acids. V shed 4 bases and J shed 9 bases, with 21 bases lying between them. CDR1 is SGHAT, CDR2 FQNNGV, per germline. CDR3 protein: CASSSKDSPWMSYTF. CDR3 nucleotides: TGTGCCAGCAGCTCAAAAGACAGCCCCTGGATGAGCTACACCTTC.

This clonotype came up a few times. V is TRBV4-2 and J is TRBJ2-1, with 11 bases identical to TRBD2. CDR1 LGHNA and CDR2 YNFKEQ come from the germline V gene. The CDR3 sequence is 16 residues long. Germline trimming cut 1 base from V and 8 bases from J; bases unmatched to any gene: 7. This CDR3 is CASSQAGTSGWYEQFF. CDR3 in DNA: TGTGCCAGCAGCCAAGCCGGGACTAGCGGTTGGTATGAGCAGTTCTTC.

This clonotype appeared a few times. V gene TRBV11-2 combines with J gene TRBJ2-7, with 8 positions matching TRBD1. CDR1 is SGHAT and CDR2 is FQNNGV in the germline V gene. V was pared by 5 bases and J by 1 base, with 7 bases of the junction left unmatched. This CDR3 has 15 amino acids. This CDR3 is CASSRYGQGSYEQYF. The CDR3 region has the DNA TGTGCCAGCAGCCGCTACGGACAGGGATCCTACGAGCAGTACTTC.

For the CDR3, the DNA is TGCGCCAGCAGCCAAGATTTCGCCATCCAGCCCCAGCATTTT. Its translation: CASSQDFAIQPQHF. The genes are TRBV4-3 and TRBJ1-5; no firm D call. Germline lookup yields CDR1 LGHNA and CDR2 YSLEER. Trimming left V 0 bases short and J 7 bases short, with 10 bases between. The CDR3 has 14 amino acids.

This clonotype was found a few times. This chain connects TRBV4-3 to TRBJ1-5; 8 nucleotides line up with TRBD1. J lost 7 bases, V lost 3 bases, and 8 bases had no gene match. This CDR3 is 15 amino acids long. Germline CDR1 and CDR2: LGHNA and YSLEER. The CDR3 here is CASSQRQGQGQPQHF. As DNA, the CDR3 is TGCGCCAGCAGCCAGAGACAGGGGCAGGGCCAGCCCCAGCATTTT.

The sample holds a few counts of this clonotype. The chain carries TRBV29-1 and TRBJ1-1; D perhaps matches TRBD1 (6 bases). The germline CDR1 and CDR2 sequences are SQVTM and ANQGSEA. The CDR3 has 13 residues. With 2 bases removed from V and 5 bases from J, the gap between germline ends came to 12 bases. CDR3 in amino acids: CSVEHQGMTEAFF. CDR3 nucleotide sequence: TGCAGCGTTGAACATCAGGGGATGACTGAAGCTTTCTTT.

In this sample, this clonotype turned up a few times. The chain recombines TRBV7-9 with TRBJ1-4, with D unclear. Deletions cut 1 base from V and 8 bases from J, with 8 bases between. This CDR3 has 13 amino acids. From germline, CDR1 is SEHNR and CDR2 FQNEAQ (reference sequence). CDR3 nucleotides: TGTGCCAGCAGCTTAGAAGCACGCGAAAAACTGTTTTTT. Protein product: CASSLEAREKLFF.

The chain is built from TRBV12-3 or TRBV12-4 and TRBJ1-4, with D possibly being TRBD1 (5 bases). Between the trimmed V and J ends, which lost 5 bases and 0 bases, there was a span of 16 bases. CDR3 length equals 17 residues. CDR3 region: CASSPDTIDSTNEKLFF. The CDR3 region has the DNA TGTGCCAGCAGTCCGGACACTATCGATTCAACTAATGAAAAACTGTTTTTT.

This clonotype was seen a handful of times. This rearrangement joins TRBV2 to TRBJ2-1; D not certain. The CDR3 runs to 15 residues. Germline CDR1 SNHLY, CDR2 FYNNEI. The V end lost 6 bases, the J end lost 5 bases, and 17 bases lay between the germline ends. The CDR3 coding sequence is TGTGCCAGCAGGGAACAGCTGACCCAGAACAATGAGCAGTTCTTC. It encodes CASREQLTQNNEQFF.

This clonotype has just a few counts. V is TRBV20-1 and J is TRBJ2-6; D may correspond to TRBD1 or TRBD2 (5 bases each). Per germline, CDR1 DFQATT and CDR2 SNEGSKA (reference sequence). The ends were cut back, 0 bases at V and 1 base at J, with 7 bases in the middle. This CDR3 spans 15 amino acids. The CDR3 DNA is TGCAGTGCTAGAGATGGGGGTTCTGGGGCCAACGTCCTGACTTTC. It yields the protein CSARDGGSGANVLTF.

Ten or more counts support this clonotype. This chain joins TRBV28 and TRBJ2-7; D gene uncertain. Deletions cut 3 bases from V and 7 bases from J, with 13 bases between. CDR1 and CDR2 from the germline V gene are MDHEN and SYDVKM. The CDR3 has 13 amino acids. The CDR3 reads CASSLSPSREQYF. CDR3 DNA sequence: TGTGCCAGCAGTTTGTCTCCAAGTAGAGAGCAGTACTTC.

The V call is TRBV12-3 or TRBV12-4, the J call TRBJ2-4; a possible D gene is TRBD2 (5 bases). Trimming left V 5 bases short and J 0 bases short, with 17 bases between. The CDR3 has 17 amino acids. CDR3: CASSPLVSVLAKNIQYF. The DNA of the CDR3 is TGTGCCAGCAGTCCCTTGGTTAGCGTACTAGCCAAAAACATTCAGTACTTC.

This clonotype was counted between two and nine times. J is TRBJ1-2 and V is TRBV6-1; 8 nucleotides align to TRBD1. CDR1 and CDR2 (germline): MNHNS, SASEGT. CDR3 size: 15 residues. The V gene end was trimmed by 6 bases and the J gene end by 0 bases; junction bases not matched to a gene: 6. The CDR3 is CASSATGGANYGYTF. The DNA for the CDR3 is TGTGCCAGCAGCGCAACAGGGGGAGCTAACTATGGCTACACCTTC.

This clonotype was seen only a few times. This chain connects TRBV28 to TRBJ2-3; 8 bases line up with TRBD1. V lost 4 bases to trimming and J lost 7 bases; unmatched junction nucleotides: 4. This CDR3 is 13 amino acids long. Germline values: CDR1 MDHEN, CDR2 SYDVKM. CDR3 in DNA: TGTGCCAGCAGTTCGGGACAGGCGAATACGCAGTATTTT. It is translated as CASSSGQANTQYF. The full variable domain, its missing parts supplied by reference TRBV28 and TRBJ2-3, is DVKVTQSSRYLVKRTGEKVFLECVQDMDHENMFWYRQDPGLGLRLIYFSYDVKMKEKGDIPEGYSVSREKKERFSLILESASTNQTSMYLCASSSGQANTQYFGPGTRLTVL.

The chain employs TRBV12-3 or TRBV12-4 and TRBJ1-4; 7 bases are a match to TRBD1. The CDR3 loop spans 14 amino acids. Trimming at V came to 7 bases and at J to 2 bases, leaving 4 bases not matched to a gene. The CDR3 DNA is TGTGCCAGCAATACAGGGGTGACTAATGAAAAACTGTTTTTT. As protein: CASNTGVTNEKLFF.

The chain employs TRBV28 and TRBJ1-5; 8 nucleotides line up with TRBD1. Per the germline V gene, CDR1 is MDHEN and CDR2 is SYDVKM. This CDR3 has 17 amino acids. V shed 5 bases and J 10 bases; nucleotides not matched to a gene: 19. CDR3 protein: CASSPYYGQGTMNPQHF. The CDR3 region has the DNA TGTGCCAGCAGTCCCTACTATGGACAGGGCACAATGAACCCCCAGCATTTT.

This clonotype was found a few times. Its ends do not fully match the called genes, so a read error is possible. This chain uses TRBV12-3 or TRBV12-4 with TRBJ1-1; D might be TRBD1 (5 bases). The CDR3 is made up of 12 amino acids. CDR3: CASSLAGGESFF. CDR3 DNA: TGTGCCAGCAGTTTAGCCGGGGGTGAATCTTTCTTT.

The sample holds many counts of this clonotype. The gene calls are TRBV29-1 and TRBJ2-1; TRBD2 matches at 11 bases. V dropped 6 bases and J dropped 4; count of bases not matched to a gene: 5. Germline V gives CDR1 SQVTM, CDR2 ANQGSEA. This CDR3 has 14 amino acids. The chain's CDR3 is CSVDASGGYNEQFF. In nucleotides, the CDR3 is TGCAGCGTGGACGCTAGCGGGGGGTACAATGAGCAGTTCTTC.

The chain joins TRBV9 to TRBJ2-4, with TRBD1 as a possible D gene (6 bases). The CDR3 runs to 13 residues. Germline CDR1 and CDR2: SGDLS and YYNGEE. V dropped 6 bases and J dropped 10 bases, with 17 bases sitting between them. The DNA of the CDR3 is TGTGCCAGCACCCTCGGACAGACTAATATTCAGTACTTC. Protein sequence: CASTLGQTNIQYF.

This clonotype was seen a handful of times. The V and J genes are TRBV2 and TRBJ1-2; the match to TRBD1 covers 8 bases. Trimming took 0 bases from V and 10 from J; bases not matched to a gene: 10. Germline values: CDR1 SNHLY, CDR2 FYNNEI. This CDR3 has 15 residues. This CDR3 reads CASSEAGGQAGYYTF. CDR3 DNA: TGTGCCAGCAGTGAAGCGGGGGGACAGGCTGGATACTACACCTTC. Full variable domain (missing parts from reference TRBV2 and TRBJ1-2): EPEVTQTPSHQVTQMGQEVILRCVPISNHLYFYWYRQILGQKVEFLVSFYNNEISEKSEIFDDQFSVERPDGSNFTLKIRSTKLEDSAMYFCASSEAGGQAGYYTFGSGTRLTVV.

This clonotype was counted at least ten times. J is TRBJ2-1 and V is TRBV7-2, with D unclear. Trimming stripped 4 bases from V and 15 bases from J, with 7 bases between. The CDR3 contains 9 residues. The germline V gene has CDR1 SGHTA and CDR2 FQGNSA. CDR3 in DNA: TGTGCCAGCAGCTCAGCGCCGTTCTTC. Residues: CASSSAPFF.

This clonotype was seen more than once but under ten times. The chain couples TRBV9 to TRBJ1-1, with no clear D. V was pared by 0 bases and J by 0 bases, with 9 bases between. Germline values: CDR1 SGDLS, CDR2 YYNGEE. The CDR3 loop spans 15 amino acids. CDR3 region: CASSVDAEMNTEAFF. CDR3 nucleotide sequence: TGTGCCAGCAGCGTAGACGCGGAGATGAACACTGAAGCTTTCTTT.

There are many counts of this clonotype. V is TRBV6-5 and J is TRBJ1-2; maybe TRBD1 (6 bases). Trimming left V 6 bases short and J 6 bases short, with 14 bases between. The CDR3 length is 13 residues. Germline values: CDR1 MNHEY, CDR2 SVGAGI. CDR3 protein: CASRESGGHGYTF. DNA of the CDR3: TGTGCCAGCAGAGAATCGGGGGGGCATGGCTACACCTTC.

The V and J genes are TRBV7-3 and TRBJ2-5, with 7 bases identical to TRBD1. Germline loops: CDR1 SGHTA, CDR2 FQGTGA. The CDR3 has 13 amino acids. V dropped 4 bases and J dropped 4; count of bases not matched to a gene: 3. CDR3 sequence: CASSSHRGETQYF. Here the CDR3 DNA reads TGTGCCAGCAGCTCCCACAGGGGAGAGACCCAGTACTTC.

Remarks on this clonotype: At one end the junction does not follow the germline gene, possibly because of a read error. The genes are TRBV28 and TRBJ2-5, with a possible D match to TRBD1 (6 bases). The CDR3 runs 14 residues. In germline, CDR1 is MDHEN, CDR2 SYDVKM. The CDR3 sequence is CASSLAWGQETKYF. The CDR3, as DNA: TGTGCCAGCAGTTTAGCGTGGGGGCAAGAGACCAAGTACTTC.